This T cell receptor (beta chain) was profiled in a study of T cells in Graves' hyperthyroidism and ophthalmopathy. This clonotype was observed many times. The TCR beta CDR3 regions underwent amplification using RNA transcripts as the source. With the HTBI primer set, the TCR CDR3 went through a first round of RT-PCR. Via MiXCR, TCRdb re-called the multiplex PCR reads, giving one row per CDR3 protein. The table lists roughly 350,000 distinct CDR3 sequences, more than 12% of them singletons. The trim removed 0 bases at V and 6 bases at J, leaving 3 bases unmatched. The germline V gene encodes CDR1 LNHNV and CDR2 YYDKDF (reference sequence). The CDR3 runs to 16 residues. Uncontrolled infections, other autoimmune diseases, pregnancy or lactation led to exclusion of patients.

The chain is built from TRBV15 and TRBJ2-3; 13 bases align to TRBD2. This TCR derives from a woman in her twenties or thirties with Graves' ophthalmopathy. Sequenced material: blood. The CDR3 nucleotides are TGTGCCACCAGCAGAGAATTACTAGCGGGGGGGGATACGCAGTATTTT. It yields the protein CATSRELLAGGDTQYF. The full variable domain, completed using reference TRBV15 and TRBJ2-3, is DAMVIQNPRYQVTQFGKPVTLSCSQTLNHNVMYWYQQKSSQAPKLLFHYYDKDFNNEADTPDNFQSRRPNTSFCFLDIRSPGLGDTAMYLCATSRELLAGGDTQYFGPGTRLTVL.